The 29 T cell receptor beta chains reported below all come from one sample, sequenced in a study of T cell responses to AZD1222 COVID-19 vaccine. Sequencing used immunoSEQ multiplex PCR; TCRdb keeps in-frame clones, though not all of them. Counted here are roughly 110,000 clones, roughly 90% occurring once; the ten biggest clones make up 8% to 9.5%. The sequencing here drew on peripheral blood, taken 28 days after the second AZD1222 dose. All receptors come from an adult who received the AZD1222 COVID-19 vaccine.

The chain is built from TRBV28 and TRBJ2-2, with 7 nucleotides matching TRBD2. V was clipped by 11 bases and J by 6 bases; unmatched bases: 6. This CDR3 is built from 12 residues. In germline, CDR1 is MDHEN, CDR2 SYDVKM. CDR3 in amino acids: CALREGSGELFF. CDR3 nucleotides: TGTGCCTTAAGGGAGGGATCCGGGGAGCTGTTTTTT.

The chain carries TRBV5-1 and TRBJ2-5; D gene uncertain. The V and J ends lost 0 bases and 9 bases respectively, with 15 bases between them. The CDR3 runs to 14 residues. In germline, CDR1 is SGHRS, CDR2 YFSETQ. CDR3 nucleotides: TGCGCCAGCAGCTTGGGTGGTGATCTTGGGGCCCAGTACTTC. It is translated as CASSLGGDLGAQYF.

The chain combines TRBV29-1 with TRBJ2-3; no reliable D call. CDR1 SQVTM and CDR2 ANQGSEA come from the germline V gene. Trimming stripped 5 bases from V and 3 bases from J, with 6 bases between. The CDR3 runs to 11 residues. The CDR3 here is CSVKGTDTQYF. The CDR3 coding sequence is TGCAGCGTTAAAGGGACAGATACGCAGTATTTT.

The rearrangement links TRBV5-1 to TRBJ2-7; possibly TRBD2 for D (5 bases). The CDR3 length is 13 residues. Trimming stripped 2 bases from V and 4 bases from J, with 10 bases between. The germline V gene has CDR1 SGHRS and CDR2 YFSETQ. DNA for the CDR3: TGCGCCAGCAGCTTAGAGGGTATATACGAGCAGTACTTC. It yields the protein CASSLEGIYEQYF.

The chain combines TRBV4-1 with TRBJ1-4; D is unclear. This CDR3 spans 16 amino acids. Between the trimmed V and J ends, which lost 2 bases and 7 bases, there was a span of 17 bases. Looked up from germline, CDR1 is MGHRA and CDR2 is YSYEKL. The CDR3 sequence: CASSQHRTFSGEKLFF. In DNA form, the CDR3 reads TGCGCCAGCAGCCAACACCGGACTTTTTCGGGTGAAAAACTGTTTTTT.

The DNA of the CDR3 is TGTGCCACCAGCGAAGGACTAGCTGGCTACAATGAGCAGTTCTTC. Translated, it gives CATSEGLAGYNEQFF. The rearrangement links TRBV15 to TRBJ2-1; 8 nucleotides match TRBD2. The CDR3 runs 15 residues. The junction had 6 bases not matched to a gene; V was cut back by 5 bases and J by 3 bases. Germline V CDR1 and CDR2: LNHNV, YYDKDF (reference sequence). Full variable domain (remainder filled in from reference TRBV15 and TRBJ2-1): DAMVIQNPRYQVTQFGKPVTLSCSQTLNHNVMYWYQQKSSQAPKLLFHYYDKDFNNEADTPDNFQSRRPNTSFCFLDIRSPGLGDTAMYLCATSEGLAGYNEQFFGPGTRLTVL.

This clone came up once. The chain is built from TRBV12-5 and TRBJ1-1, with a tentative D call TRBD1 (5 bases). Deletions cut 6 bases from V and 0 bases from J, with 14 bases between. The CDR3 length is 15 residues. CDR1 LGHNT and CDR2 FRNRAP come from the germline V gene. CDR3 amino acids: CASGPPQGVNTEAFF. CDR3 DNA: TGTGCTAGTGGCCCCCCCCAGGGAGTGAACACTGAAGCTTTCTTT.

This clone appeared a single time. The V call is TRBV7-9, the J call TRBJ2-1, with D perhaps matching TRBD2 (6 bases). The V end was cut by 3 bases, the J end by 7 bases, with 13 bases between. The CDR3 loop spans 14 amino acids. Germline values: CDR1 SEHNR, CDR2 FQNEAQ (reference sequence). The CDR3 DNA reads as TGTGCCAGCAGCTTTGGCGGGATTGGTAATGAGCAGTTCTTC. It is translated as CASSFGGIGNEQFF.

This clone was detected only a few times. The chain uses TRBV5-1 and TRBJ2-2; D unclear. V lost 0 bases and J lost 2, with 8 bases in between. The germline CDR1 and CDR2 sequences are SGHRS and YFSETQ. The CDR3 contains 15 residues. For the CDR3, the DNA is TGCGCCAGCAGCTTGGGAGTAGTAAACACCGGGGAGCTGTTTTTT. Its protein product is CASSLGVVNTGELFF. The full variable domain, its missing parts supplied by reference TRBV5-1 and TRBJ2-2, is KAGVTQTPRYLIKTRGQQVTLSCSPISGHRSVSWYQQTPGQGLQFLFEYFSETQRNKGNFPGRFSGRQFSNSRSEMNVSTLELGDSALYLCASSLGVVNTGELFFGEGSRLTVL.

The chain joins TRBV19 to TRBJ1-1; the D is unclear. The CDR3 length is 12 residues. V was cut by 7 bases and J by 4 bases, with 10 bases left in between. From germline, CDR1 is LNHDA and CDR2 SQIVND (reference sequence). CDR3 DNA sequence: TGTGCCAGTAAAGTCGCGGGCACTGAAGCTTTCTTT. Residues: CASKVAGTEAFF.

The chain combines TRBV5-1 with TRBJ1-1; D is unclear. Germline assignment: CDR1 SGHRS and CDR2 YFSETQ. Trimming pared 5 bases from V and 0 bases from J, leaving 11 bases between. CDR3 length: 14 amino acids. The CDR3 region is CASRFETLNTEAFF. In DNA form, the CDR3 reads TGCGCCAGCAGGTTTGAGACGTTGAACACTGAAGCTTTCTTT.

The count of this clone is one. This chain joins TRBV5-5 and TRBJ1-5; 11 positions match TRBD1. The CDR3 spans 16 residues. Trimming removed 4 bases from V and 2 bases from J; junction bases left unmatched: 5. In germline, CDR1 is SGHKS, CDR2 YYEKEE (reference sequence). CDR3 in amino acids: CASSHWDRGGNQPQHF. In nucleotides, the CDR3 is TGTGCCAGCAGCCACTGGGACAGGGGGGGCAATCAGCCCCAGCATTTT.

The chain joins TRBV5-1 to TRBJ1-2; the match to TRBD1 covers 7 bases. The trim removed 4 bases at V and 2 bases at J, leaving 2 bases unmatched. The CDR3 is 13 amino acids. Germline values: CDR1 SGHRS, CDR2 YFSETQ. The chain's CDR3 is CASSTGQNYGYTF. Written as DNA, the CDR3 is TGCGCCAGCAGCACGGGACAGAACTATGGCTACACCTTC.

The rearrangement links TRBV19 to TRBJ1-2, with TRBD1 as a possible D gene (5 bases). V lost 3 bases and J 4 bases, leaving 12 bases between the germline ends. The CDR3 totals 14 residues. The germline V gene has CDR1 LNHDA and CDR2 SQIVND (reference sequence). CDR3 in DNA: TGTGCCAGTAGTATTGCTCGACAGTCCTATGGCTACACCTTC. Residues: CASSIARQSYGYTF. The full variable domain, with the rest looked up from reference TRBV19 and TRBJ1-2, is DGGITQSPKYLFRKEGQNVTLSCEQNLNHDAMYWYRQDPGQGLRLIYYSQIVNDFQKGDIAEGYSVSREKKESFPLTVTSAQKNPTAFYLCASSIARQSYGYTFGSGTRLTVV.

The chain carries TRBV13 and TRBJ2-7, with 7 positions matching TRBD1. With 7 bases clipped from V and 1 base from J, the junction kept 4 bases outside the gene matches. The germline CDR1 and CDR2 sequences are PRHDT and FYEKMQ (reference sequence). The CDR3 is made up of 13 amino acids. CDR3 bases: TGTGCCAGCAACTTGGACAGGTCCTACGAGCAGTACTTC. Protein sequence: CASNLDRSYEQYF.

The chain combines TRBV2 with TRBJ2-7; D call uncertain. The ends were cut back, 6 bases at V and 3 bases at J, with 6 bases in the middle. The CDR3 totals 11 residues. CDR1 and CDR2 from the germline V gene are SNHLY and FYNNEI. CDR3 residues: CASSFHYEQYF. The DNA of the CDR3 is TGTGCCAGCAGCTTCCACTACGAGCAGTACTTC.

The V and J genes are TRBV27 and TRBJ2-7; maybe TRBD2 (6 bases). From germline, CDR1 is MNHEY and CDR2 SMNVEV (reference sequence). The germline V and J ends were trimmed by 4 bases and 2 bases, with 21 bases remaining between them. This CDR3 comprises 17 residues. The CDR3 coding sequence is TGTGCCAGCAGTTGGACCCGGGGGTCCAAAAAACCCTACGAGCAGTACTTC. Its protein product is CASSWTRGSKKPYEQYF.

DNA for the CDR3: TGTGCCAGCAGCCCTACAGGGCCTAACTATGGCTACACCTTC. Translation: CASSPTGPNYGYTF. The J gene is TRBJ1-2, the V gene TRBV5-6; tentatively, D is TRBD1 (6 bases). The CDR3 is 14 residues long. Germline-derived CDR1 and CDR2 are SGHDT and YYEEEE. Trimming took 4 bases from V and 0 from J, leaving 10 bases between them.

This clone was seen a single time. V gene TRBV27 combines with J gene TRBJ1-1; D is perhaps TRBD1 (5 bases). The CDR3 contains 14 residues. The V end was cut by 5 bases, the J end by 5 bases, with 15 bases between. CDR1 is MNHEY, CDR2 SMNVEV, per germline (reference sequence). CDR3 protein: CASSLWQGGTEAFF. CDR3 nucleotide sequence: TGTGCCAGCAGTCTCTGGCAGGGAGGGACTGAAGCTTTCTTT.

The gene calls are TRBV11-3 and TRBJ2-5, with 7 bases that match TRBD2. V was clipped by 0 bases and J by 2 bases; unmatched bases: 21. Germline V gene sequence: CDR1 SGHNT, CDR2 YENEEA. The CDR3 spans 21 residues. CDR3 residues: CASSLEADYLVSGTYQETQYF. CDR3 nucleotides: TGTGCCAGCAGCTTAGAAGCGGACTACTTAGTCAGCGGGACCTATCAAGAGACCCAGTACTTC.

The V gene is TRBV11-3, the J gene TRBJ2-1, with D unclear. This CDR3 region has 13 residues. V was cut by 1 base and J by 6 bases, with 7 bases left in between. Germline CDR1 is SGHNT and CDR2 is YENEEA. CDR3 nucleotide sequence: TGTGCCAGCAGCTTAGTCTCGGGCAATGAGCAGTTCTTC. This encodes CASSLVSGNEQFF. Filled out from reference TRBV11-3 and TRBJ2-1, the complete variable domain reads EAGVVQSPRYKIIEKKQPVAFWCNPISGHNTLYWYLQNLGQGPELLIRYENEEAVDDSQLPKDRFSAERLKGVDSTLKIQPAELGDSAVYLCASSLVSGNEQFFGPGTRLTVL.

The V gene is TRBV12-3 or TRBV12-4, the J gene TRBJ2-1; D is tentatively TRBD1 or TRBD2 (5 bases each). The CDR3 spans 12 residues. Trimming removed 5 bases from V and 15 bases from J, with 17 bases in between. The CDR3 nucleotides read TGTGCCAGCAGTCAGGGACCCACCGACGGGTTCTTC. Protein product: CASSQGPTDGFF.

This chain links TRBV4-2 with TRBJ2-1; D is undetermined. Trimming took 0 bases from V and 2 from J, leaving 8 bases between them. Germline lookup yields CDR1 LGHNA and CDR2 YNFKEQ. The CDR3 contains 15 residues. The CDR3 region is CASSQDKATYNEQFF. CDR3 sequence (DNA): TGTGCCAGCAGCCAAGATAAGGCGACCTACAATGAGCAGTTCTTC.

This sequence joins TRBV9 and TRBJ1-1; tentative D call: TRBD1 (5 bases). The CDR3 is 13 amino acids. V was cut by 7 bases and J by 5 bases, with 15 bases left in between. Germline-derived CDR1 and CDR2 are SGDLS and YYNGEE. The CDR3 DNA is TGTGCCAGCGGGGGTGGTGGAGGAACTGAAGCTTTCTTT. It translates to CASGGGGGTEAFF. The full variable domain, completed using reference TRBV9 and TRBJ1-1, is DSGVTQTPKHLITATGQRVTLRCSPRSGDLSVYWYQQSLDQGLQFLIQYYNGEERAKGNILERFSAQQFPDLHSELNLSSLELGDSALYFCASGGGGGTEAFFGQGTRLTVV.

V and J are TRBV6-4 and TRBJ2-2; 10 bases map to TRBD2. The CDR3 has 14 amino acids. With V trimmed by 5 bases and J by 4 bases, 1 base remained unmatched. CDR1 and CDR2 from the germline V gene are MRHNA and SNTAGT. The CDR3 loop is CASSRTSGTGELFF. CDR3 in DNA: TGTGCCAGCAGTCGGACTAGCGGCACCGGGGAGCTGTTTTTT.

V is TRBV9 and J is TRBJ2-5; TRBD1 matches at 8 bases. CDR3 length equals 14 residues. Germline CDR1 SGDLS, CDR2 YYNGEE. Trimming cost V 5 bases and J 5 bases; bases outside gene matches: 8. CDR3 protein: CASSGQGLGETQYF. DNA of the CDR3: TGTGCCAGCAGTGGACAGGGTCTAGGGGAGACCCAGTACTTC. Filled out from reference TRBV9 and TRBJ2-5, the complete variable domain reads DSGVTQTPKHLITATGQRVTLRCSPRSGDLSVYWYQQSLDQGLQFLIQYYNGEERAKGNILERFSAQQFPDLHSELNLSSLELGDSALYFCASSGQGLGETQYFGPGTRLLVL.

This clone was seen only a few times. The CDR3 spells CASSRQGWETQYF. For the CDR3, the DNA is TGTGCCAGTAGTAGACAGGGTTGGGAGACCCAGTACTTC. This chain links TRBV19 with TRBJ2-5, with TRBD1 matching 7 bases. CDR1 is LNHDA, CDR2 SQIVND, per germline (reference sequence). J gave up 5 bases and V 4 bases, and 4 bases lay outside the gene matches. The CDR3 spans 13 residues. The variable domain in full, with the rest retrieved from reference TRBV19 and TRBJ2-5, is DGGITQSPKYLFRKEGQNVTLSCEQNLNHDAMYWYRQDPGQGLRLIYYSQIVNDFQKGDIAEGYSVSREKKESFPLTVTSAQKNPTAFYLCASSRQGWETQYFGPGTRLLVL.

This chain connects TRBV6-1 to TRBJ2-7; D may be TRBD1 or TRBD2 (5 bases each). CDR3 length equals 15 residues. The V end was cut by 1 base, the J end by 5 bases, with 15 bases between. Germline-derived CDR1 and CDR2 are MNHNS and SASEGT. CDR3 nucleotide sequence: TGTGCCAGCAGTGAAGTGTGGGCAGGGAGCCACGAGCAGTACTTC. Its protein product is CASSEVWAGSHEQYF.

DNA for the CDR3: TGTGCCAGCAGTTCTAGACCGAACACTGAAGCTTTCTTT. Translated: CASSSRPNTEAFF. J is TRBJ1-1 and V is TRBV28, with no clear D. Looked up from germline, CDR1 is MDHEN and CDR2 is SYDVKM. This CDR3 comprises 13 residues. V gave up 4 bases and J gave up 1 base, with 7 bases separating them.